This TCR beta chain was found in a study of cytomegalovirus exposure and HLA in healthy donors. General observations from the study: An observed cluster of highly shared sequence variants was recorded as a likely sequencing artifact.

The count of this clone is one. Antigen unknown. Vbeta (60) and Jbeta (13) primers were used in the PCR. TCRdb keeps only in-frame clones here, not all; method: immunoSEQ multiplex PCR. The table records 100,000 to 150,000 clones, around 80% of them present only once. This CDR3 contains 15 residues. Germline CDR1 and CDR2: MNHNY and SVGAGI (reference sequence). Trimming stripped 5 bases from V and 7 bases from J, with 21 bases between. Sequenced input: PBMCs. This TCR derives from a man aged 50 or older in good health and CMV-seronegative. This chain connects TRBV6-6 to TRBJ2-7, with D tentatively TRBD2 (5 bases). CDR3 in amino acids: CASSPQGSGPTEQYF. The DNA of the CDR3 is TGTGCCAGCAGTCCCCAAGGGAGCGGACCTACGGAGCAGTACTTC.